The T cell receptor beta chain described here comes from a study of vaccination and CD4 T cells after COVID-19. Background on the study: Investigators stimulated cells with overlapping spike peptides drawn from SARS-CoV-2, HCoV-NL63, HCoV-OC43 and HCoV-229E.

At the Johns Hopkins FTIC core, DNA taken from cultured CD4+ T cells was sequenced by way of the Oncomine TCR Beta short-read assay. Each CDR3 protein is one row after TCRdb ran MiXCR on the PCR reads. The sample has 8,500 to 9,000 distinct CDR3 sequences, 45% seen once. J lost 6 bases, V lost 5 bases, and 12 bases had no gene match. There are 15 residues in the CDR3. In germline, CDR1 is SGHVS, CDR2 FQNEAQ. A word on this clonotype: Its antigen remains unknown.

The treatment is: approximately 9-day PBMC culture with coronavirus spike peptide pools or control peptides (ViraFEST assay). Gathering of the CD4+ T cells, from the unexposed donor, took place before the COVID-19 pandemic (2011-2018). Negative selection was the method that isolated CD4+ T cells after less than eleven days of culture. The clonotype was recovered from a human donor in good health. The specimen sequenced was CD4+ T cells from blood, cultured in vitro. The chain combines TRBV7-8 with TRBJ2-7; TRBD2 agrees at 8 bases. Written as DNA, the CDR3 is TGTGCCAGCAGCCCCGGGGGGGGGACTGCGGGCGAGCAGTACTTC. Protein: CASSPGGGTAGEQYF.